This TCR beta chain was obtained from a study of blood T cell repertoires in COVID-19. Overall study context: Specimens from acute and convalescent COVID-19 originated in the United States, Italy and Spain. Nucleic acid was either cDNA or gDNA, and it came from T cells, B-cell-depleted T cells, or PBMCs.

In the original analysis: Reference gene primer amplification gave estimated nucleated cell counts. TCRdb's copy holds only in-frame clones and misses some; the assay was immunoSEQ multiplex PCR. V and J calls plus clone size are reproduced from that table; the DNA served to infer D and trimming. The profile shows about 83,000 clones, about 85% of them singletons. V was pared by 1 base and J by 9 bases, with 5 bases of the junction left unmatched. The CDR3 has 14 residues. In germline, CDR1 is MNHEY, CDR2 SVGEGT. This TCR was recovered from a woman between 45 and 60 years old with active or convalescent COVID-19. This chain uses TRBV6-2 or TRBV6-3 with TRBJ2-1; 8 bases line up with TRBD1. The specimen sequenced was peripheral blood. CDR3 in DNA: TGTGCCAGCAGTTACTTGCAGGGGGCGGGTGAGCAGTTCTTC. It yields the protein CASSYLQGAGEQFF.